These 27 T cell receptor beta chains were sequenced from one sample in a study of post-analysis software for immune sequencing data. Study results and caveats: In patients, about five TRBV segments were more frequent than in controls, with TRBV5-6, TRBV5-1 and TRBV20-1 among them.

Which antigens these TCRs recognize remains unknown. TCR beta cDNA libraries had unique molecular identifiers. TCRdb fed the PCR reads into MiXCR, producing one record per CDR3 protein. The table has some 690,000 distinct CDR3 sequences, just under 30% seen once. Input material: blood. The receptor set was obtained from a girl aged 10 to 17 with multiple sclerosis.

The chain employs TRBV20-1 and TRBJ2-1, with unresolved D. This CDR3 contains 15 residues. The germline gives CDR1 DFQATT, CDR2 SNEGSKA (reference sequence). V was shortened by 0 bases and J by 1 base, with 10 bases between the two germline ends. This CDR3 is CSARDVSGSYNEQFF. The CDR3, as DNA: TGCAGTGCTAGAGATGTCTCCGGGTCCTACAATGAGCAGTTCTTC.

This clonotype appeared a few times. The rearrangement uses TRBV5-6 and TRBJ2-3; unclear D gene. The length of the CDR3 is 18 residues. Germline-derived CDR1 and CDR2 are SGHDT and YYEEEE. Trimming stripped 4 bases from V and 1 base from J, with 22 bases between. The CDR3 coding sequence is TGTGCCAGCAGCCCGGGCCGAGGTCGGGTCCCGGGCACAGATACGCAGTATTTT. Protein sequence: CASSPGRGRVPGTDTQYF. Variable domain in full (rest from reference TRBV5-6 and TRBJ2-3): DAGVTQSPTHLIKTRGQQVTLRCSPKSGHDTVSWYQQALGQGPQFIFQYYEEEERQRGNFPDRFSGHQFPNYSSELNVNALLLGDSALYLCASSPGRGRVPGTDTQYFGPGTRLTVL.

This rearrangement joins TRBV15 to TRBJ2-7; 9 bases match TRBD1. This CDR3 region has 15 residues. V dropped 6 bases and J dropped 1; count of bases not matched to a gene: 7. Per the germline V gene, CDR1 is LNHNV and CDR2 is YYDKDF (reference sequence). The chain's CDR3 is CATRPPGQGSYEQYF. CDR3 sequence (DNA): TGTGCCACCAGGCCTCCGGGACAGGGTTCCTACGAGCAGTACTTC.

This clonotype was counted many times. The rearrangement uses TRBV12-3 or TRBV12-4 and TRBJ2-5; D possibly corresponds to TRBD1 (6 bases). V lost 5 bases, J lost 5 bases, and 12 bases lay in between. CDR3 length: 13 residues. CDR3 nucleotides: TGTGCCAGCAGTGAACAGGGTCGGGAGACCCAGTACTTC. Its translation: CASSEQGRETQYF.

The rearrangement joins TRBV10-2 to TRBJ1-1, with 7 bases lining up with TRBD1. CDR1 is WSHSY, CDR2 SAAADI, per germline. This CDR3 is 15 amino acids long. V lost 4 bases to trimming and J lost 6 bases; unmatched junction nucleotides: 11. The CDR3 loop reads CASSVSRQGAAEAFF. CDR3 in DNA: TGCGCCAGCAGTGTAAGTAGACAGGGAGCCGCTGAAGCTTTCTTT.

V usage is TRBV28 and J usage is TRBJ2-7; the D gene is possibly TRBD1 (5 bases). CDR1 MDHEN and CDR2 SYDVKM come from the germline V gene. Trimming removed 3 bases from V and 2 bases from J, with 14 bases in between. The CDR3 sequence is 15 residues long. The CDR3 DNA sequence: TGTGCCAGCAGTTTGGGGCCTGACGTTACCTACGAGCAGTACTTC. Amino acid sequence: CASSLGPDVTYEQYF.

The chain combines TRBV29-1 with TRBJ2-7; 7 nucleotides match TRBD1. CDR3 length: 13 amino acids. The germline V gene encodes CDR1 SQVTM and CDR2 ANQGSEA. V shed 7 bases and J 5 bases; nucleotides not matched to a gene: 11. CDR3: CSGGQASLHEQYF. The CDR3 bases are TGCAGCGGCGGACAGGCAAGCCTCCACGAGCAGTACTTC.

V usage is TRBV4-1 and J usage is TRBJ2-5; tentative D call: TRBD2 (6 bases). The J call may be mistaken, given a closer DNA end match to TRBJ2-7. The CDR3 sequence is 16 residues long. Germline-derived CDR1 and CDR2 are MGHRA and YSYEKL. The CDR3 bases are TGCGCCAGCAGCCAAGGTTCCCTAGCGCCGATAAACGAGCAGTACTTC. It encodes CASSQGSLAPINEQYF.

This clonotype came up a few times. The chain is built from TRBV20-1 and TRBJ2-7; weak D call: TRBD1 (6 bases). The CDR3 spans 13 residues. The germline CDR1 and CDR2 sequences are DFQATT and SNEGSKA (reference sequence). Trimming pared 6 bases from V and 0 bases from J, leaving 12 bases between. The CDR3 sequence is CSARWGLSYEQYF. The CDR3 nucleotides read TGCAGTGCCCGTTGGGGGCTCTCCTACGAGCAGTACTTC.

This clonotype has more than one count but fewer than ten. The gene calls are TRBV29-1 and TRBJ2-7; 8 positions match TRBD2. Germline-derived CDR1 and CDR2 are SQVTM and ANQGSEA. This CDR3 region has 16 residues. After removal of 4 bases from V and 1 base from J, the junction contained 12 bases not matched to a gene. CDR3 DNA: TGCAGCGTTGCTCACTGGCGAGCGGGAGTGTCCTACGAGCAGTACTTC. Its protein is CSVAHWRAGVSYEQYF.

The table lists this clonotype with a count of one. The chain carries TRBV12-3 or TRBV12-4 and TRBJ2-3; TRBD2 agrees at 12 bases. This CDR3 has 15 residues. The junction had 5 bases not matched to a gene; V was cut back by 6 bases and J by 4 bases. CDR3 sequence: CASRTSGGSADTQYF. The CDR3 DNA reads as TGTGCCAGCAGGACTAGCGGGGGTAGCGCAGATACGCAGTATTTT.

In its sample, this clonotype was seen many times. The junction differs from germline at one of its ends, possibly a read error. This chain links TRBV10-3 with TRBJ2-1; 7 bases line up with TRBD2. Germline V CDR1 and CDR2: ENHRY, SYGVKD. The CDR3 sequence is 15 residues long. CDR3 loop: CAISLAGVSHNEQFF. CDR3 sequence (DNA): TGTGCCATCAGTTTGGCGGGAGTCTCCCACAATGAGCAGTTCTTC.

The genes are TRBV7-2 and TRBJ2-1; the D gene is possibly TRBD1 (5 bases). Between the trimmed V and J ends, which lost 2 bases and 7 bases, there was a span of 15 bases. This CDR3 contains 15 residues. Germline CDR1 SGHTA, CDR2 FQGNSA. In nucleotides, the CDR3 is TGTGCCAGCAGCTTATACAGGTCTGCTGGAAATGAGCAGTTCTTC. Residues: CASSLYRSAGNEQFF.

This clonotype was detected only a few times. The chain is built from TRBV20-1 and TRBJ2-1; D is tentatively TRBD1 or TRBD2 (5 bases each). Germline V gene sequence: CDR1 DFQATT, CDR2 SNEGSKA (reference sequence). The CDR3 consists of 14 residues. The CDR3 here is CSCSRDGSYNEQFF. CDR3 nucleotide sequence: TGCAGCTGCAGCCGGGACGGCTCCTACAATGAGCAGTTCTTC.

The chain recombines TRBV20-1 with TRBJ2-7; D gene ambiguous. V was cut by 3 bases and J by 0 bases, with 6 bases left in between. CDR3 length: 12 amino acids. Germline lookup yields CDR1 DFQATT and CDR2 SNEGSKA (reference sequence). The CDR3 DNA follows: TGCAGTGCTAGCTCCGTCTCCTACGAGCAGTACTTC. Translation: CSASSVSYEQYF.

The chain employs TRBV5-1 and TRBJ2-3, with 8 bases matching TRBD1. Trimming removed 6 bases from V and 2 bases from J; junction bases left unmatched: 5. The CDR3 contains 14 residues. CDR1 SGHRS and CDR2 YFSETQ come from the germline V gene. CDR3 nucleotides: TGCGCCAGCACGAGACAGGGGACCACAGATACGCAGTATTTT. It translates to CASTRQGTTDTQYF.

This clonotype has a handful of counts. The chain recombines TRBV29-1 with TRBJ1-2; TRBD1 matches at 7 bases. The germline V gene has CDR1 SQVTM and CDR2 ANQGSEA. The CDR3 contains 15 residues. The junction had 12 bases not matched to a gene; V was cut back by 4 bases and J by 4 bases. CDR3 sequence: CSVGLQGGTAYGYTF. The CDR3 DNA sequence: TGCAGCGTTGGTCTCCAAGGTGGGACAGCCTATGGCTACACCTTC.

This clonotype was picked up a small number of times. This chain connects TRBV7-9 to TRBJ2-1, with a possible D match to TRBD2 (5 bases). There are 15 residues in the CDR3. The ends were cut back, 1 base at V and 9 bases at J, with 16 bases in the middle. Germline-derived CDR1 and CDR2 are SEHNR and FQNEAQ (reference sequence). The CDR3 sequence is CASSLDLSEVREQFF. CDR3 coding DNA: TGTGCCAGCAGCTTAGATCTATCGGAGGTGCGTGAGCAGTTCTTC.

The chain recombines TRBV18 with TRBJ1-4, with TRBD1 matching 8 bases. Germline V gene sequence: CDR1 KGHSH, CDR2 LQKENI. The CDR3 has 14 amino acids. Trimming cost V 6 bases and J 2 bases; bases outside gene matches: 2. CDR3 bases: TGTGCCAGCTCCCGACAGGGGACTAATGAAAAACTGTTTTTT. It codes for CASSRQGTNEKLFF.

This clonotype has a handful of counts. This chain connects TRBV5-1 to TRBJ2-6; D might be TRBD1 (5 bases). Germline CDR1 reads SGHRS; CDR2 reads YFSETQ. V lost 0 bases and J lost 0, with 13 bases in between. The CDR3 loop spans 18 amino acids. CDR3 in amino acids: CASSLAPSDSSGANVLTF. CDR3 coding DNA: TGCGCCAGCAGCTTGGCCCCGAGCGACAGCTCTGGGGCCAACGTCCTGACTTTC.

In nucleotides, the CDR3 is TGCAGTGCTCGCCGGGACGGTCTAAATGAAAAACTGTTTTTT. Protein: CSARRDGLNEKLFF. The chain combines TRBV20-1 with TRBJ1-4; D is possibly TRBD1 (5 bases). V was shortened by 5 bases and J by 5 bases, with 15 bases between the two germline ends. Germline-derived CDR1 and CDR2 are DFQATT and SNEGSKA (reference sequence). CDR3 length equals 14 residues.

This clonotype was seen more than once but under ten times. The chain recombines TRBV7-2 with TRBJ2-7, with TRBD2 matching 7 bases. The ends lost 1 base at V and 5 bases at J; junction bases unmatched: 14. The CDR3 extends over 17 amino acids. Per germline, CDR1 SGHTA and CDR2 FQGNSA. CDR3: CASSLELGGPILHEQYF. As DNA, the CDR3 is TGTGCCAGCAGCTTAGAACTGGGAGGGCCTATTCTTCACGAGCAGTACTTC.

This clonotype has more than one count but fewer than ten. The CDR3 DNA reads TGTGCCAGCAGTACCGGGACAGGGAAAGAGACCCAGTACTTC. This codes for CASSTGTGKETQYF. The rearrangement uses TRBV12-3 or TRBV12-4 and TRBJ2-5, with 9 bases identical to TRBD1. V lost 5 bases and J lost 3; bases outside the gene matches: 4. The CDR3 consists of 14 residues.

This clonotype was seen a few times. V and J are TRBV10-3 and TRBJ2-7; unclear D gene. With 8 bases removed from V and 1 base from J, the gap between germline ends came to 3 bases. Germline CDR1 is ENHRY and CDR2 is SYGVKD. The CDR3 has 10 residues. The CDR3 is CAIGSYEQYF. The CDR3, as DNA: TGTGCCATCGGATCCTACGAGCAGTACTTC.

The CDR3 DNA is TGCGCCAGCAGCCAAGATCGGGCAGGAGGCTACACCTTC. Translated: CASSQDRAGGYTF. The chain has TRBV4-3 and TRBJ1-2; no firm D call. CDR1 LGHNA and CDR2 YSLEER come from the germline V gene. V was cut by 0 bases and J by 8 bases, with 10 bases left in between. This CDR3 has 13 residues.

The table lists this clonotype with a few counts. CDR3 in amino acids: CASSPRLRYEQYF. The DNA of the CDR3 is TGTGCCAGCAGCCCCCGTCTTCGCTACGAGCAGTACTTC. This rearrangement joins TRBV6-5 to TRBJ2-7; D gene uncertain. The germline V gene encodes CDR1 MNHEY and CDR2 SVGAGI. This CDR3 is built from 13 residues. V lost 6 bases and J lost 3, with 12 bases in between.

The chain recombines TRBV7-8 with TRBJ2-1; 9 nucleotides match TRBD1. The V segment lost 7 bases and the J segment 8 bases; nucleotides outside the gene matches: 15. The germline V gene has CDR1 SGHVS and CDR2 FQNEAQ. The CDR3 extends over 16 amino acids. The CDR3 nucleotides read TGTGCCAGCACCTCCGGGGGGACAGGGAGGGTTGATGAGCAGTTCTTC. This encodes CASTSGGTGRVDEQFF. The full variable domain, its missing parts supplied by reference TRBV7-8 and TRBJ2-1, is GAGVSQSPRYKVAKRGQDVALRCDPISGHVSLFWYQQALGQGPEFLTYFQNEAQLDKSGLPSDRFFAERPEGSVSTLKIQRTQQEDSAVYLCASTSGGTGRVDEQFFGPGTRLTVL.